These 3 T cell receptor beta chains were sequenced from one sample in a study of T cell responses to AZD1222 COVID-19 vaccine. TCRdb's copy holds only in-frame clones and misses some; the assay was immunoSEQ multiplex PCR. Found here are 200,000 or so clones, around 90% of them singletons; the top ten hold over 0.75%. Material: peripheral blood, obtained on day 0 of AZD1222 vaccination. These receptors all stem from an adult in good health.

In nucleotides, the CDR3 is TGTGCCAGCAGCGTTGCGCCGAGCTCCTACAATGAGCAGTTCTTC. It is translated as CASSVAPSSYNEQFF. This rearrangement joins TRBV9 to TRBJ2-1; D is undetermined. Germline V gene data show CDR1 as SGDLS and CDR2 as YYNGEE. Deletions cut 2 bases from V and 0 bases from J, with 9 bases between. The CDR3 is 15 amino acids.

The chain employs TRBV7-9 and TRBJ2-4, with 7 nucleotides matching TRBD2. In germline, CDR1 is SEHNR, CDR2 FQNEAQ (reference sequence). The CDR3 contains 16 residues. The V segment lost 5 bases and the J segment 2 bases; nucleotides outside the gene matches: 9. This chain's CDR3 is CASSTNPGGTKNIQYF. For the CDR3, the DNA is TGTGCCAGCAGCACCAACCCCGGGGGGACCAAAAACATTCAGTACTTC.

Worth noting for this clone: Other DNA sequences in this specimen translate into the identical CDR3. The DNA for the CDR3 is TGTGCCAGCAGTTTATTGGGTAACGAGCAGTACTTC. Encoded protein: CASSLLGNEQYF. This rearrangement joins TRBV27 to TRBJ2-7; D is uncertain. V was shortened by 1 base and J by 5 bases, with 6 bases between the two germline ends. Germline lookup yields CDR1 MNHEY and CDR2 SMNVEV (reference sequence). CDR3 size: 12 residues.